The 14 T cell receptor beta chains below come from one sample, sequenced in a study of CD8 T cells in ankylosing spondylitis. One entry per CDR3 protein, called by TCRdb with MiXCR from the 5' RACE reads. The sample has 240,000 or so distinct CDR3 sequences; approximately 11% are singletons. Sequencing used blood, either unsorted or a sorted T cell fraction (not recorded which). All receptors come from a male donor with ankylosing spondylitis or in good health (not recorded which).

This clonotype was counted ten times or more. The gene calls are TRBV21-1 and TRBJ2-3. TRBV21-1 is shown as a pseudogene. CDR3 size: 14 residues. As DNA, the CDR3 is TGTGCCAGCAGCCCTGCAAAAACCACAGATACGCAGTATTTT. It is translated as CASSPAKTTDTQYF.

This clonotype occurred many times. As DNA, the CDR3 is TGTGCCAGCAGCGCCACTAGCGGCTCCTACAATGAGCAGTTCTTC. This sequence encodes CASSATSGSYNEQFF. The chain recombines TRBV9 with TRBJ2-1; 8 nucleotides match TRBD2. CDR3 length: 15 amino acids. The J segment lost 0 bases and the V segment lost 3 bases, leaving 2 bases of the junction unmatched. The germline CDR1 and CDR2 sequences are SGDLS and YYNGEE.

This clonotype was found many times. This sequence joins TRBV27 and TRBJ2-1, with D perhaps TRBD1 (5 bases). Trimming cost V 7 bases and J 5 bases, with 24 bases left between them. CDR1 and CDR2 (germline): MNHEY, SMNVEV (reference sequence). CDR3 length equals 17 residues. This CDR3 reads CASNRAGPHYGDNEQFF. The CDR3 coding sequence is TGTGCCAGCAATCGGGCAGGGCCCCACTATGGGGACAATGAGCAGTTCTTC.

Concerning this clonotype itself: A much larger clonotype is one base distant, so this may be a read error. The chain links TRBV5-1 to TRBJ2-7; 11 nucleotides align to TRBD1. The CDR3 runs 15 residues. CDR1 and CDR2 from the germline V gene are SGHRS and YFSETQ. The CDR3 sequence: CASSQGQGVSYEQHF. In nucleotides, the CDR3 is TGCGCCAGCAGCCAGGGACAGGGGGTCTCCTACGAGCAGCACTTC.

This clonotype was seen repeatedly, ten times or more. V usage is TRBV5-1 and J usage is TRBJ2-3, with 13 bases identical to TRBD2. V lost 0 bases to trimming and J lost 2 bases; unmatched junction nucleotides: 3. CDR3 length: 17 residues. The V gene's germline CDR1 is SGHRS and CDR2 YFSETQ. Here the CDR3 DNA reads TGCGCCAGCAGCTTGGGACTAGCGGGGGGCTACACAGATACGCAGTATTTT. Protein: CASSLGLAGGYTDTQYF. Combining the CDR3 with reference TRBV5-1 and TRBJ2-3 gives the whole variable domain KAGVTQTPRYLIKTRGQQVTLSCSPISGHRSVSWYQQTPGQGLQFLFEYFSETQRNKGNFPGRFSGRQFSNSRSEMNVSTLELGDSALYLCASSLGLAGGYTDTQYFGPGTRLTVL.

The rearrangement links TRBV5-6 to TRBJ2-3; TRBD2 matches at 7 bases. Germline-derived CDR1 and CDR2 are SGHDT and YYEEEE. This CDR3 region has 15 residues. Trimming removed 5 bases from V and 4 bases from J; junction bases left unmatched: 10. As DNA, the CDR3 is TGTGCCAGCAGGGTACTAGCGATAGGCGCAGATACGCAGTATTTT. It encodes CASRVLAIGADTQYF.

This clonotype was recorded a few times. J is TRBJ1-2 and V is TRBV7-2, with a tentative D call TRBD1 (5 bases). V lost 1 base and J 2 bases, leaving 11 bases between the germline ends. The CDR3 covers 15 residues. Germline V gives CDR1 SGHTA, CDR2 FQGNSA. CDR3 coding DNA: TGTGCCAGCAGCTTAGTTTTCAGGGCAAACTATGGCTACACCTTC. Translated, it gives CASSLVFRANYGYTF. Variable domain in full (rest from reference TRBV7-2 and TRBJ1-2): GAGVSQSPSNKVTEKGKDVELRCDPISGHTALYWYRQSLGQGLEFLIYFQGNSAPDKSGLPSDRFSAERTGGSVSTLTIQRTQQEDSAVYLCASSLVFRANYGYTFGSGTRLTVV.

In its sample, this clonotype was seen many times. The rearrangement links TRBV12-3 or TRBV12-4 to TRBJ2-7; D is uncertain. The CDR3 loop spans 12 amino acids. Trimming stripped 1 base from V and 4 bases from J, with 5 bases between. In DNA, the CDR3 is TGTGCCAGCAGTTTAGAAACATACGAGCAGTACTTC. It specifies CASSLETYEQYF.

This clonotype was observed at least ten times. The chain has TRBV18 and TRBJ1-2, with D maybe TRBD1 (5 bases). The V end lost 3 bases, the J end lost 2 bases, and 13 bases lay between the germline ends. Germline V gene sequence: CDR1 KGHSH, CDR2 LQKENI. There are 15 residues in the CDR3. The CDR3 here is CASSPGPTLNYGYTF. Written as DNA, the CDR3 is TGTGCCAGCTCACCGGGGCCTACATTAAACTATGGCTACACCTTC.

This clonotype was counted ten times or more. This rearrangement joins TRBV5-1 to TRBJ2-2, with 9 nucleotides matching TRBD2. Trimming removed 3 bases from V and 4 bases from J; junction bases left unmatched: 4. Germline V gene sequence: CDR1 SGHRS, CDR2 YFSETQ. The CDR3 is made up of 15 amino acids. This CDR3 reads CASSSLAGATGELFF. Here the CDR3 DNA reads TGCGCCAGCAGCTCTTTAGCGGGAGCCACCGGGGAGCTGTTTTTT.

This clonotype was seen many times. V is TRBV29-1 and J is TRBJ1-1, with TRBD1 as a possible D gene (6 bases). The CDR3 loop spans 13 amino acids. Germline CDR1 is SQVTM and CDR2 is ANQGSEA. Trimming left V 6 bases short and J 0 bases short, with 11 bases between. In DNA form, the CDR3 reads TGCAGCGTAAGACAGGTGCTGAACACTGAAGCTTTCTTT. Residues: CSVRQVLNTEAFF.

This clonotype has a count of ten or more. The V gene is TRBV12-3 or TRBV12-4, the J gene TRBJ2-7; TRBD1 agrees at 10 bases. The CDR3 is 14 amino acids. The J segment lost 6 bases and the V segment lost 6 bases, leaving 8 bases of the junction unmatched. The CDR3 bases are TGTGCCAGCAGGCCGGGACAGGGGTTGGTCGAGCAGTACTTC. Protein sequence: CASRPGQGLVEQYF.

This clonotype appeared many times. This rearrangement joins TRBV6-2 or TRBV6-3 to TRBJ2-3; TRBD2 agrees at 10 bases. Per the germline V gene, CDR1 is MNHEY and CDR2 is SVGEGT. With 8 bases clipped from V and 1 base from J, the junction kept 3 bases outside the gene matches. The CDR3 is 14 residues long. CDR3 coding DNA: TGTGCCAGCCTTCTAGCGGGAGGCACAGATACGCAGTATTTT. It specifies CASLLAGGTDTQYF.

This clonotype was seen at least ten times. The V call is TRBV5-4, the J call TRBJ2-3; D not resolved. Looked up from germline, CDR1 is SGHNT and CDR2 is YYREEE (reference sequence). This CDR3 is 15 amino acids long. Trimming cost V 3 bases and J 0 bases, with 11 bases left between them. The CDR3 reads CASSSLEESTDTQYF. The CDR3 DNA sequence: TGTGCCAGCAGCTCCCTGGAAGAGAGCACAGATACGCAGTATTTT.